This entry is about one TCR beta chain. This entry belongs to a study of blood T cell repertoires in COVID-19. For the study at large: PBMCs, B-cell-depleted T cells, or T cells provided the cDNA or gDNA that made up the material.

Original handling: It was from reference gene primer amplification that nucleated cell counts were estimated. Measured with immunoSEQ multiplex PCR; TCRdb has only the in-frame clones, and not every one. That table gives V, J and clone size, and the DNA gave D and trimming. The table lists 100,000 to 150,000 clones, 92% of them singletons. Seattle patients were enrolled during active infection and followed longitudinally. Trimming took off 6 bases at V and 5 bases at J, with 14 bases between the two ends. Looked up from germline, CDR1 is MNHNS and CDR2 is SASEGT. There are 14 residues in the CDR3. The chain employs TRBV6-1 and TRBJ1-3; D not certain. Source material: peripheral blood. This sequence originates from a man in his fifties with COVID-19, enrolled during active disease. This CDR3 reads CASSPGEGRNTIYF. The DNA of the CDR3 is TGTGCCAGCAGCCCCGGGGAGGGAAGAAACACCATATATTTT.